Each of the 27 T cell receptor beta chains below was sequenced from the same sample in a study of cytomegalovirus exposure and HLA in healthy donors. The study ran its PCR with 60 Vbeta and 13 Jbeta primers. Only in-frame clones appear in the TCRdb table, and some are missing; sequencing was by immunoSEQ multiplex PCR. The sample lists about 69,000 clones; less than 70% were seen once. Sequenced: PBMCs. These TCRs come from a woman in her twenties or thirties in good health and CMV-seronegative.

V is TRBV5-1 and J is TRBJ2-3, with 8 bases fitting TRBD2. Germline CDR1 is SGHRS and CDR2 is YFSETQ. The CDR3 spans 16 residues. The V and J ends lost 4 bases and 4 bases, in that order; junction bases with no gene match: 11. The CDR3 DNA follows: TGCGCCAGCAGCGGGCAAGCGGGGGCACTGTCAGATACGCAGTATTTT. Protein sequence: CASSGQAGALSDTQYF.

V is TRBV7-6 and J is TRBJ2-1; TRBD2 agrees at 9 bases. This CDR3 is 15 amino acids long. Looked up from germline, CDR1 is SGHVS and CDR2 is FNYEAQ. V lost 3 bases, J lost 3 bases, and 3 bases stayed unmatched. CDR3 loop: CASSLQAGGYNEQFF. The CDR3, as DNA: TGTGCCAGCAGCTTGCAAGCGGGGGGCTACAATGAGCAGTTCTTC.

The rearrangement joins TRBV7-8 to TRBJ1-6; the match to TRBD1 covers 9 bases. Germline V gene data show CDR1 as SGHVS and CDR2 as FQNEAQ. The CDR3 length is 16 residues. The V segment lost 5 bases and the J segment 2 bases; nucleotides outside the gene matches: 4. CDR3 bases: TGTGCCAGCAGCCCACAGGGGGCAACCTATAATTCACCCCTCCACTTT. Protein: CASSPQGATYNSPLHF.

This chain links TRBV7-9 with TRBJ2-7; D uncertain. The CDR3 is 13 residues long. Deletions cut 1 base from V and 2 bases from J, with 6 bases between. Germline V CDR1 and CDR2: SEHNR, FQNEAQ (reference sequence). The CDR3, as DNA: TGTGCCAGCAGCTTAGGCGGCACCTACGAGCAGTACTTC. Its translation is CASSLGGTYEQYF.

Remarks on this clone: Mismatch with germline at one junction end may stem from a read error. The chain links TRBV6-5 to TRBJ1-2; no firm D call. The V gene's germline CDR1 is MNHEY and CDR2 SVGAGI. This CDR3 comprises 13 residues. The CDR3 bases are TGTGCCAGCAGGTACTACTCTTCTAGCGGCTACACCTTC. Protein sequence: CASRYYSSSGYTF.

The V and J genes are TRBV7-2 and TRBJ2-7; TRBD2 aligns across 16 bases. The CDR3 is 17 residues long. Germline values: CDR1 SGHTA, CDR2 FQGNSA. V lost 5 bases to trimming and J lost 7 bases; unmatched junction nucleotides: 11. The CDR3 DNA reads as TGTGCCAGCAGCGAGCCGGGACTAGCGGGGGGGCGTTGGGAGCAGTACTTC. As protein: CASSEPGLAGGRWEQYF.

V usage is TRBV20-1 and J usage is TRBJ1-2; D is undetermined. Germline values: CDR1 DFQATT, CDR2 SNEGSKA (reference sequence). This CDR3 is built from 11 residues. Trimming removed 2 bases from V and 5 bases from J, with 6 bases in between. Here the CDR3 DNA reads TGCAGTGCTAGATCGGGGTATGGCTACACCTTC. Its translation: CSARSGYGYTF.

The chain joins TRBV14 to TRBJ2-7; 8 positions agree with TRBD1. This CDR3 spans 15 amino acids. With V trimmed by 2 bases and J by 2 bases, 5 bases remained unmatched. Per the germline V gene, CDR1 is SGHDN and CDR2 is FVKESK. CDR3 nucleotide sequence: TGTGCCAGCAGCCAACAACCACAGGGGGCCTACGAGCAGTACTTC. It yields the protein CASSQQPQGAYEQYF.

This clone was counted once. The gene calls are TRBV28 and TRBJ2-7, with D tentatively TRBD1 (6 bases). Trimming shortened V by 7 bases and J by 2 bases, and 15 bases separated the two germline ends. The CDR3 runs to 14 residues. Looked up from germline, CDR1 is MDHEN and CDR2 is SYDVKM. The CDR3 loop reads CASINKGVPYEQYF. The CDR3 region has the DNA TGTGCCAGCATTAATAAGGGGGTCCCCTACGAGCAGTACTTC.

The V call is TRBV5-6, the J call TRBJ1-2; D unclear. The CDR3 is 14 amino acids. From germline, CDR1 is SGHDT and CDR2 YYEEEE. V was clipped by 6 bases and J by 2 bases, with 14 bases between them. The CDR3 region has the DNA TGTGCCAGCAACCGGGGTTCCTTAAACTATGGCTACACCTTC. It translates to CASNRGSLNYGYTF.

The chain links TRBV7-9 to TRBJ2-7, with 7 bases identical to TRBD1. CDR3 length: 15 amino acids. The germline V gene encodes CDR1 SEHNR and CDR2 FQNEAQ (reference sequence). V dropped 5 bases and J dropped 3; count of bases not matched to a gene: 10. The CDR3 sequence is CASSPPGQSDYEQYF. In DNA form, the CDR3 reads TGTGCCAGCAGCCCGCCGGGACAGTCAGACTACGAGCAGTACTTC.

V gene TRBV19 combines with J gene TRBJ1-5, with 7 bases lining up with TRBD1. With 3 bases clipped from V and 4 bases from J, the junction kept 12 bases outside the gene matches. This CDR3 is built from 17 residues. In germline, CDR1 is LNHDA, CDR2 SQIVND (reference sequence). CDR3 region: CASSMGLGGGGNQPQHF. CDR3 coding DNA: TGTGCCAGTAGTATGGGGCTTGGAGGGGGCGGAAATCAGCCCCAGCATTTT.

V usage is TRBV6-1 and J usage is TRBJ2-5; D gene uncertain. The J call is doubtful: the DNA matches TRBJ2-7 better. Germline V gene data show CDR1 as MNHNS and CDR2 as SASEGT. CDR3 length: 12 amino acids. CDR3 region: CAASEVYYEQYF. The CDR3 nucleotides read TGTGCCGCTTCCGAGGTCTATTACGAGCAGTACTTC.

The rearrangement links TRBV4-3 to TRBJ1-2; D is uncertain. Looked up from germline, CDR1 is LGHNA and CDR2 is YSLEER. This CDR3 has 13 residues. Trimming cost V 1 base and J 1 base, with 4 bases left between them. The CDR3, as DNA: TGCGCCAGCAGCCAAGGCGGTAACTATGGCTACACCTTC. This sequence encodes CASSQGGNYGYTF.

The chain recombines TRBV11-2 with TRBJ1-1, with D maybe TRBD1 (5 bases). Germline CDR1 is SGHAT and CDR2 is FQNNGV. The CDR3 is made up of 15 amino acids. V lost 6 bases to trimming and J lost 2 bases, with 16 bases between them. CDR3 sequence reads: CASSETGTYNTEAFF. CDR3 DNA sequence: TGTGCCAGCAGTGAAACCGGGACTTATAACACTGAAGCTTTCTTT.

This sequence joins TRBV7-2 and TRBJ2-3; no definite D call. This CDR3 spans 14 amino acids. Per the germline V gene, CDR1 is SGHTA and CDR2 is FQGNSA. V lost 1 base and J 8 bases, leaving 13 bases between the germline ends. The CDR3 DNA is TGTGCCAGCAGCTTAGATCCCTCTCTCGGTACGCAGTATTTT. Amino acid sequence: CASSLDPSLGTQYF.

The chain employs TRBV2 and TRBJ1-2, with 7 bases fitting TRBD1. This CDR3 region has 12 residues. Germline values: CDR1 SNHLY, CDR2 FYNNEI. V shed 8 bases, J shed 1 base, and the junction held 1 base outside the gene matches. DNA for the CDR3: TGTGCCAGCGACAGGGTTAACTATGGCTACACCTTC. This sequence encodes CASDRVNYGYTF.

V usage is TRBV1 and J usage is TRBJ2-7; the table's D call of TRBD2 was not tested on the DNA. TRBV1 is listed as a pseudogene. The CDR3 spans 16 residues. CDR3 DNA sequence: TGCACCAGCAGCCTTCCGGGGCTAGCGGGGATATACGAGCAGTACTTC. Residues: CTSSLPGLAGIYEQYF.

This clone was recorded a few times. The V call is TRBV5-4, the J call TRBJ1-4, with a weak D call TRBD1 (5 bases). Trimming shortened V by 0 bases and J by 8 bases, and 14 bases separated the two germline ends. This CDR3 is built from 15 residues. Germline V lookup: CDR1 SGHNT, CDR2 YYREEE (reference sequence). CDR3 protein: CASSLDAREGEKLFF. The CDR3 DNA sequence: TGTGCCAGCAGCTTGGACGCCAGGGAAGGGGAAAAACTGTTTTTT.

With regard to this clone: The identical CDR3 is also encoded by other nucleotide sequences in the sample. V and J are TRBV5-1 and TRBJ1-1, with a tentative D call TRBD1 (6 bases). Looked up from germline, CDR1 is SGHRS and CDR2 is YFSETQ. The CDR3 runs to 13 residues. V was pared by 5 bases and J by 3 bases, with 11 bases between. The CDR3 spells CASSPTGYTEAFF. In nucleotides, the CDR3 is TGCGCCAGCAGTCCTACAGGGTACACTGAAGCTTTCTTT.

This chain links TRBV6-5 with TRBJ1-2, with TRBD1 as a possible D gene (6 bases). CDR1 MNHEY and CDR2 SVGAGI come from the germline V gene. CDR3 size: 14 residues. Trimming removed 2 bases at V and 4 bases at J, with 11 bases between. Here the CDR3 reads CASSYRTGSYGYTF. In nucleotides, the CDR3 is TGTGCCAGCAGTTACCGCACAGGGAGCTATGGCTACACCTTC.

CDR3 sequence (DNA): TGTGCCATCAGTGAGGGAGGGGGCGGAGCCTACGAGCAGTACTTC. It encodes CAISEGGGGAYEQYF. V is TRBV10-3 and J is TRBJ2-7; a weak D match, TRBD1 (7 bases). In germline, CDR1 is ENHRY, CDR2 SYGVKD. The CDR3 consists of 15 residues. V lost 2 bases and J lost 2, with 13 bases in between.

The V gene is TRBV2, the J gene TRBJ1-6, with no clear D. Germline CDR1 and CDR2: SNHLY and FYNNEI. V dropped 3 bases and J dropped 4 bases, with 13 bases sitting between them. This CDR3 is built from 16 residues. CDR3 loop: CASSDYPSGYNSPLHF. The CDR3 DNA sequence: TGTGCCAGCAGTGACTACCCCTCGGGTTATAATTCACCCCTCCACTTT. Full variable domain (rest looked up from reference TRBV2 and TRBJ1-6): EPEVTQTPSHQVTQMGQEVILRCVPISNHLYFYWYRQILGQKVEFLVSFYNNEISEKSEIFDDQFSVERPDGSNFTLKIRSTKLEDSAMYFCASSDYPSGYNSPLHFGNGTRLTVT.

The chain has TRBV25-1 and TRBJ2-7; 10 bases line up with TRBD1. The length of the CDR3 is 16 residues. Germline lookup yields CDR1 MGHDK and CDR2 SYGVNS. V dropped 6 bases and J dropped 5; count of bases not matched to a gene: 13. CDR3 residues: CASSEGRGQGFHEQYF. Here the CDR3 DNA reads TGTGCCAGCAGCGAAGGAAGGGGACAGGGGTTCCACGAGCAGTACTTC.

The J gene is TRBJ2-2, the V gene TRBV14; weak D call: TRBD1 (6 bases). Germline V gene lookup returns CDR1 SGHDN and CDR2 FVKESK. The CDR3 sequence is 13 residues long. V was pared by 5 bases and J by 6 bases, with 10 bases between. The CDR3 protein is CASSLRTAGELFF. The CDR3 DNA reads TGTGCCAGCAGCTTACGGACAGCCGGGGAGCTGTTTTTT.

This chain links TRBV7-9 with TRBJ2-5, with 8 bases aligning to TRBD1. The CDR3 runs to 15 residues. The germline V gene has CDR1 SEHNR and CDR2 FQNEAQ (reference sequence). The junction had 5 bases not matched to a gene; V was cut back by 5 bases and J by 0 bases. CDR3 in DNA: TGTGCCAGCAGCCTTACAGGGGGGAACCAAGAGACCCAGTACTTC. Amino acid sequence: CASSLTGGNQETQYF. The variable domain in full, with the rest retrieved from reference TRBV7-9 and TRBJ2-5, is DTGVSQNPRHKITKRGQNVTFRCDPISEHNRLYWYRQTLGQGPEFLTYFQNEAQLEKSRLLSDRFSAERPKGSFSTLEIQRTEQGDSAMYLCASSLTGGNQETQYFGPGTRLLVL.

The rearrangement uses TRBV30 and TRBJ1-2; weak D call: TRBD1 (6 bases). Germline CDR1 and CDR2: GTSNPN and SVGIG (reference sequence). Trimming removed 4 bases at V and 4 bases at J, with 19 bases between. The CDR3 length is 15 residues. CDR3 region: CAWTPGALHGYGYTF. The DNA of the CDR3 is TGTGCCTGGACACCAGGGGCCCTTCATGGCTATGGCTACACCTTC. The complete variable domain, with remaining parts taken from reference TRBV30 and TRBJ1-2, reads SQTIHQWPATLVQPVGSPLSLECTVEGTSNPNLYWYRQAAGRGLQLLFYSVGIGQISSEVPQNLSASRPQDRQFILSSKKLLLSDSGFYLCAWTPGALHGYGYTFGSGTRLTVV.